This T cell receptor (beta chain) was profiled in a study of T cell clonotyping in hematopoietic cell transplantation. Using immunoSEQ multiplex PCR, the repertoire was profiled, and TCRdb retains in-frame clones only, with some absent. Of 29,000 or so clones listed, 92% are singletons. Samples: about 28 days before transplant, then days 30, 100 and 180 after. Germline CDR1 and CDR2: LNHDA and SQIVND (reference sequence). The ends lost 7 bases at V and 2 bases at J; junction bases unmatched: 5. The length of the CDR3 is 14 residues. Overall study findings and caveats: After transplant, recipient diversity fell while pathologically expanded clonotypes grew through day 180. At the given depth, recipient repertoires were over 97% de novo clonotypes.

The sample holds one count of this clone. Its target is not known. The sample consisted of PBMCs, taken 100 days after allogeneic stem cell transplant. This sequence joins TRBV19 and TRBJ1-3; the match to TRBD1 covers 7 bases. The source of this sequence is a female patient in her fifties who had an allogeneic stem cell transplant from a related donor, so the T cells may come from the graft donor. Some clones in this sample may be carry-over from other donors' samples. CDR3 nucleotides: TGTGCCAGTACCCTCACAGGGGCTGGAAACACCATATATTTT. The encoded protein is CASTLTGAGNTIYF.